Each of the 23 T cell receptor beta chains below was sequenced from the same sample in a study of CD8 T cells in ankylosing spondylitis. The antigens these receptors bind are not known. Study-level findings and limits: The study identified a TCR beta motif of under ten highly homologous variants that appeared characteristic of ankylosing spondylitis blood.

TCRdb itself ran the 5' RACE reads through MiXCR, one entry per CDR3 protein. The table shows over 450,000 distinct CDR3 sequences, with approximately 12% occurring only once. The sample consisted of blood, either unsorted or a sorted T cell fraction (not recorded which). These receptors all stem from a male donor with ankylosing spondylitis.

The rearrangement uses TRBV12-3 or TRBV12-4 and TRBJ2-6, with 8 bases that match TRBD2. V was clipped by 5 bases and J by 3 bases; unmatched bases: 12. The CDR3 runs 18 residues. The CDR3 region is CASSLRGAGVDGANVLTF. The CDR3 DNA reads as TGTGCCAGCAGTCTTCGTGGAGCGGGAGTTGATGGGGCCAACGTCCTGACTTTC.

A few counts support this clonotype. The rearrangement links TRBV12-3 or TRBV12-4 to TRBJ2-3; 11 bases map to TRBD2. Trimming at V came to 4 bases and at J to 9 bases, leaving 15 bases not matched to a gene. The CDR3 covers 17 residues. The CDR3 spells CASSSPGGSGRAGTQYF. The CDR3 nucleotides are TGTGCCAGCAGTTCCCCGGGGGGTAGCGGGAGGGCCGGAACGCAGTATTTT.

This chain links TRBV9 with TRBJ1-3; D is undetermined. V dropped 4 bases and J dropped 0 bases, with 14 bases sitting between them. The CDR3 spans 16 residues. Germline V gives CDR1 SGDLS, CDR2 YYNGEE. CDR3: CASSLGGFVSGNTIYF. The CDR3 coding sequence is TGTGCCAGCAGCTTGGGAGGTTTTGTCTCTGGAAACACCATATATTTT.

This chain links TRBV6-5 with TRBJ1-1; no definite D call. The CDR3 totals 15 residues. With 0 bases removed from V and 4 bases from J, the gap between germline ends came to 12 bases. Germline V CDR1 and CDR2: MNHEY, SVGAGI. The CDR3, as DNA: TGTGCCAGCAGTTACTCAGGCGTTCTGGGCACTGAAGCTTTCTTT. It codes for CASSYSGVLGTEAFF.

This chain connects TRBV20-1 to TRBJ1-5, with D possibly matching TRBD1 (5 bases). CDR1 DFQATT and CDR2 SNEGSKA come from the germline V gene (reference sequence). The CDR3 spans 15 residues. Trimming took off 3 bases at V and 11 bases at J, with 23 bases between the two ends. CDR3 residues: CSASPAGGGEGAQHF. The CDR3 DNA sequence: TGCAGTGCTAGCCCCGCGGGGGGGGGAGAAGGGGCCCAGCATTTT.

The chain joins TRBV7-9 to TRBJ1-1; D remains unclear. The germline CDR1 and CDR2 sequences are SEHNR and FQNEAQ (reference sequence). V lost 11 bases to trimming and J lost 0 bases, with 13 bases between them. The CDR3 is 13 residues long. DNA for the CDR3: TGTGCCCCCTCGAGGGAGGTGAACACTGAAGCTTTCTTT. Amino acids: CAPSREVNTEAFF.

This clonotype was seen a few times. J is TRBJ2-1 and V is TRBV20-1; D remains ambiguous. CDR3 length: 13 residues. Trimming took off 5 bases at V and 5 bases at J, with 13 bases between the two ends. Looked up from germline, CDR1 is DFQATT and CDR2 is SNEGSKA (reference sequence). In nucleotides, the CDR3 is TGCAGTGCTCCCGCCCAGACTGACAATGAGCAGTTCTTC. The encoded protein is CSAPAQTDNEQFF.

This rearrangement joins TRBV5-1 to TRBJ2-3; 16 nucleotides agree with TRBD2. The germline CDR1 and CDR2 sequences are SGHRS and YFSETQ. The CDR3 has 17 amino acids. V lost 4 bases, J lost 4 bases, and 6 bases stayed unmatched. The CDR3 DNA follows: TGCGCCAGCAGCGTGGGACTAGCGGGAGGGCCTTCAGATACGCAGTATTTT. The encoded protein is CASSVGLAGGPSDTQYF. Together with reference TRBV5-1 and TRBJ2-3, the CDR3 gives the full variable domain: KAGVTQTPRYLIKTRGQQVTLSCSPISGHRSVSWYQQTPGQGLQFLFEYFSETQRNKGNFPGRFSGRQFSNSRSEMNVSTLELGDSALYLCASSVGLAGGPSDTQYFGPGTRLTVL.

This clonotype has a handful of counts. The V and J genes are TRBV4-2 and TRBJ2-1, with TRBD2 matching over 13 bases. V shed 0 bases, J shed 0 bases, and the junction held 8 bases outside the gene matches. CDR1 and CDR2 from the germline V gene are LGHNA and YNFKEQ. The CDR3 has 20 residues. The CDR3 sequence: CASSQDRGLAGQSSYNEQFF. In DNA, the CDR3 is TGTGCCAGCAGCCAAGATCGGGGACTAGCGGGACAAAGCTCCTACAATGAGCAGTTCTTC.

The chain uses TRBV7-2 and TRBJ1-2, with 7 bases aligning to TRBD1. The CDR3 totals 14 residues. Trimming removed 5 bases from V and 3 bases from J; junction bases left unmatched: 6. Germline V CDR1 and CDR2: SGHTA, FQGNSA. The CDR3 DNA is TGTGCCAGCAGCCGGGACAGTTCTGACTATGGCTACACCTTC. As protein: CASSRDSSDYGYTF.

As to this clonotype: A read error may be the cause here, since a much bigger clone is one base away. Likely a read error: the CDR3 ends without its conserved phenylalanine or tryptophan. The CDR3 is CASSYGRPNTGELFS. The CDR3 DNA follows: TGTGCCAGCAGCTACGGACGGCCGAACACCGGGGAGCTGTTTTCT. The chain links TRBV12-3 or TRBV12-4 to TRBJ2-2; D remains ambiguous. V was pared by 6 bases and J by 0 bases, with 11 bases between. The CDR3 consists of 15 residues.

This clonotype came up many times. CDR3 residues: CASSLGFDEGTIYF. The CDR3 DNA sequence: TGCGCCAGCAGCTTGGGTTTCGACGAGGGCACCATATATTTT. The chain couples TRBV5-1 to TRBJ1-3; no clear D. Trimming shortened V by 0 bases and J by 9 bases, and 13 bases separated the two germline ends. The CDR3 is made up of 14 amino acids. Germline CDR1 is SGHRS and CDR2 is YFSETQ. The full variable domain, in which reference TRBV5-1 and TRBJ1-3 provide the parts outside the CDR3, is KAGVTQTPRYLIKTRGQQVTLSCSPISGHRSVSWYQQTPGQGLQFLFEYFSETQRNKGNFPGRFSGRQFSNSRSEMNVSTLELGDSALYLCASSLGFDEGTIYFGEGSWLTVV.

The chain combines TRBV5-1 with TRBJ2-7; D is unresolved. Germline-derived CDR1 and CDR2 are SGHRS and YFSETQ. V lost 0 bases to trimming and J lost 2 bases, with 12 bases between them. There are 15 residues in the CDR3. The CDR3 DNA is TGCGCCAGCAGCTTGGATTTGGGGATGCCCTACGAGCAGTACGTC. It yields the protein CASSLDLGMPYEQYV.

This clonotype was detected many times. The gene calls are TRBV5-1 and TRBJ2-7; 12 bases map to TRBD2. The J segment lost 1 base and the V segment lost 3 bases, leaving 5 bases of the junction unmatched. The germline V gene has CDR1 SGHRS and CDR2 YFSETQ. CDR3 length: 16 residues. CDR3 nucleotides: TGCGCCAGCAGCTCACTAGCGGGAGGTGATTCCTACGAGCAGTACTTC. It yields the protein CASSSLAGGDSYEQYF.

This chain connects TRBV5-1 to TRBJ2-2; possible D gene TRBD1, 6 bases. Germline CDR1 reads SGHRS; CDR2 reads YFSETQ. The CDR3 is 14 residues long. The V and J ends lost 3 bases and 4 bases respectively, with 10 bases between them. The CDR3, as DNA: TGCGCCAGCAGCTGGGCGACAGGCACCGGGGAGCTGTTTTTT. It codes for CASSWATGTGELFF.

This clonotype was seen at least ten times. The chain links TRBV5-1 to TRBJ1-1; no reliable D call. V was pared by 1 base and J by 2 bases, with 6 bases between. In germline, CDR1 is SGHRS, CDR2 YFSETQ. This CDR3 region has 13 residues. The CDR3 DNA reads TGCGCCAGCAGCTTGTCACACAACACTGAAGCTTTCTTT. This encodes CASSLSHNTEAFF.

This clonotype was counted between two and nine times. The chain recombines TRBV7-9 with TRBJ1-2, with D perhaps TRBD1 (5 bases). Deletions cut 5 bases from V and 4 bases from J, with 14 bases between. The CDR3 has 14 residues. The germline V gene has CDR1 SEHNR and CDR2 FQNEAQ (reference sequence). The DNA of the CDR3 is TGTGCCAGCAGCCGGGACCGACCAGTCTATGGCTACACCTTC. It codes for CASSRDRPVYGYTF.

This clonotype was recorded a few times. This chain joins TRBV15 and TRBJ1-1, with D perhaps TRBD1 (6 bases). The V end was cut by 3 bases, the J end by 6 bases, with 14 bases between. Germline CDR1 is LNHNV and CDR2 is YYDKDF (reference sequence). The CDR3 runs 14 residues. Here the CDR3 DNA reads TGTGCCACCAGCAGTAGGGGGAGGGGCCCTGAAGCTTTCTTT. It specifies CATSSRGRGPEAFF. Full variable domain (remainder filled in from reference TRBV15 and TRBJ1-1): DAMVIQNPRYQVTQFGKPVTLSCSQTLNHNVMYWYQQKSSQAPKLLFHYYDKDFNNEADTPDNFQSRRPNTSFCFLDIRSPGLGDTAMYLCATSSRGRGPEAFFGQGTRLTVV.

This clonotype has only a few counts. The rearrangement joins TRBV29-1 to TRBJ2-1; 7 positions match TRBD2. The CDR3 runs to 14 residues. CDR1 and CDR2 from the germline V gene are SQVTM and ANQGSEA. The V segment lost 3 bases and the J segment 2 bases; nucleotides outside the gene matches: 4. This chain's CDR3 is CSVDSSGAYNEQFF. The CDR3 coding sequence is TGCAGCGTTGACTCCAGCGGGGCCTACAATGAGCAGTTCTTC.

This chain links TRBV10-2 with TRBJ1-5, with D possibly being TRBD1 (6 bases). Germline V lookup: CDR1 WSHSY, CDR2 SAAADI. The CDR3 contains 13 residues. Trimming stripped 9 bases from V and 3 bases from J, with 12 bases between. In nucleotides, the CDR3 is TGCGCCAGTTGTGGACAGCCCAATCAGCCCCAGCATTTT. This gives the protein CASCGQPNQPQHF.

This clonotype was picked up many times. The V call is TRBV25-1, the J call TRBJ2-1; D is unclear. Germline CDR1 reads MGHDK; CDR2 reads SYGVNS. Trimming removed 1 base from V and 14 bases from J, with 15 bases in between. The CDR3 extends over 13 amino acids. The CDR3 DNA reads TGTGCCAGCAGTGAATCGTGGATTGGGAAAAAGTTCTTC. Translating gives CASSESWIGKKFF. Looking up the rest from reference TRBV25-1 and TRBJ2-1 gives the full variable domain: EADIYQTPRYLVIGTGKKITLECSQTMGHDKMYWYQQDPGMELHLIHYSYGVNSTEKGDLSSESTVSRIRTEHFPLTLESARPSHTSQYLCASSESWIGKKFFGPGTRLTVL.

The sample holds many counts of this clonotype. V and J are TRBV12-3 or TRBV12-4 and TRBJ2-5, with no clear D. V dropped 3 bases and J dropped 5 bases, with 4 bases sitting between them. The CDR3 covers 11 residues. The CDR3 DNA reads TGTGCCAGCAGTTTCCTGGAGACCCAGTACTTC. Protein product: CASSFLETQYF.

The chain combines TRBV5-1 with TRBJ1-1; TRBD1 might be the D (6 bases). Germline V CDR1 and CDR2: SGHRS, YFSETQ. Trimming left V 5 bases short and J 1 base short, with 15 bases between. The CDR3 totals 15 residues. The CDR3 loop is CASSQGGVGNTEAFF. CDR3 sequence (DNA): TGCGCCAGCAGTCAAGGGGGAGTGGGGAACACTGAAGCTTTCTTT.